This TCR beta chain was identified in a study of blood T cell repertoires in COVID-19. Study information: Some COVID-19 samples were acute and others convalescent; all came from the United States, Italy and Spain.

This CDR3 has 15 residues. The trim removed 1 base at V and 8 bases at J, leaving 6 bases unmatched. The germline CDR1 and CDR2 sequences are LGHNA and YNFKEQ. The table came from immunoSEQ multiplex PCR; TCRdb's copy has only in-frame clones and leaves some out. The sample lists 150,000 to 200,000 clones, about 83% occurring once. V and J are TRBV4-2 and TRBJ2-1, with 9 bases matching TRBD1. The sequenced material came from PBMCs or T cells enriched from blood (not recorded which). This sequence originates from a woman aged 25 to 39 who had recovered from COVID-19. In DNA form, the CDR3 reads TGTGCCAGCAGCCAAGTTGAGGACAGGGGCGATGAGCAGTTCTTC. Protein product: CASSQVEDRGDEQFF.